This record concerns one T cell receptor beta chain sequence. What it binds is unknown. This sample was taken from a study of CD8 T cells in ankylosing spondylitis. Libraries of TCR beta came from quantitative 5'-RACE with molecular barcodes. TCRdb fed the 5' RACE reads into MiXCR, producing one record per CDR3 protein. The table has some 130,000 distinct CDR3 sequences, about 10% seen once. This CDR3 is built from 14 residues. V trimming: 5 bases; J trimming: 2 bases; junction bases outside the gene matches: 5. Study findings and constraints: Disease-associated clonotypes exhibited CD8+ identity and were relatively infrequent in peripheral blood. Several highly homologous variants made up a TCR beta motif that seemed to typify ankylosing spondylitis blood. In ankylosing spondylitis patients, matched synovial fluid reportedly showed significant enrichment of disease-linked clones.

The receptor comes from a female donor with ankylosing spondylitis or in good health (not recorded which). This rearrangement joins TRBV12-3 or TRBV12-4 to TRBJ2-7; 8 nucleotides align to TRBD2. The specimen sequenced was blood, either unsorted or a sorted T cell fraction (not recorded which). The CDR3 DNA follows: TGTGCCAGCAGTCGGGGGGGGGCTACCTACGAGCAGTACTTC. It translates to CASSRGGATYEQYF.